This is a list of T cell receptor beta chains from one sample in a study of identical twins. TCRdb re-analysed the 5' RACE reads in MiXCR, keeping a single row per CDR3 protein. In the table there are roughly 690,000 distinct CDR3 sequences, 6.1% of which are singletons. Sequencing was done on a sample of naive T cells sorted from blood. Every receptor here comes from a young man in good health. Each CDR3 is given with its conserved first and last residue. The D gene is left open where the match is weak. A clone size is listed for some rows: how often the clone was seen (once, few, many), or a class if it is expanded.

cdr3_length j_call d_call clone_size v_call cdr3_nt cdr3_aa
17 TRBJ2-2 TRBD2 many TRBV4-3 TGCGCCAGCAGCCAAGCTAGCGGAATTATCTCCCCCGGGGAGCTGTTTTTT CASSQASGIISPGELFF
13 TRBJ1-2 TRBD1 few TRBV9 TGTGCCAGCAGCACCGGGACAGAGTATGGCTACACCTTC CASSTGTEYGYTF
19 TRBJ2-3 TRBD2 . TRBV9 TGTGCCAGCAGCGGACGGCTGGGTAGCGGGGACTCTAGCACAGATACGCAGTATTTT CASSGRLGSGDSSTDTQYF
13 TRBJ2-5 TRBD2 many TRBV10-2 TGCGCCAGCCTCAGAGCGGGAAGTCAGACCCAGTACTTC CASLRAGSQTQYF
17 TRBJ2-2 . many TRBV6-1 TGTGCCAGCAGTGAAAGGGGGGGGAGAGACTACACCGGGGAGCTGTTTTTT CASSERGGRDYTGELFF
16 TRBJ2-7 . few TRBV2 TGTGCCAGCAGTGAAGCGGGAGACAGGACCCTCTACGAGCAGTACTTC CASSEAGDRTLYEQYF
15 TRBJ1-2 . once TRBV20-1 TGCAGTGCTAGAGATTCGGCAGCTCCCCACTATGGCTACACCTTC CSARDSAAPHYGYTF
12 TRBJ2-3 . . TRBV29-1 TGCAGCGTAAGAGGACTCACAGATACGCAGTATTTT CSVRGLTDTQYF
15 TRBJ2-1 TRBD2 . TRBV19 TGTGCCAGTACCCAACTAGCGGGACCCTACAATGAGCAGTTCTTC CASTQLAGPYNEQFF
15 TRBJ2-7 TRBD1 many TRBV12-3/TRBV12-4 TGTGCCAGCAGTAGGACAGGCAAGAGCTCCTACGAGCAGTACTTC CASSRTGKSSYEQYF
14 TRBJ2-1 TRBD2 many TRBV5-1 TGCGCCAGCAACCCCGGGACTACTCACAATGAGCAGTTCTTC CASNPGTTHNEQFF
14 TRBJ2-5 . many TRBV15 TGTGCCACCAGCAGAGATCTCGCCTCAGAGACCCAGTACTTC CATSRDLASETQYF
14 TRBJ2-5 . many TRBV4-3 TGCGCCAGCAGCCAAACCCGCCCGCCGGAGACCCAGTACTTC CASSQTRPPETQYF
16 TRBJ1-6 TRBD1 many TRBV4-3 TGCGCCAGCAGCCAAGAGGGGACAGTGGATAATTCACCCCTCCACTTT CASSQEGTVDNSPLHF
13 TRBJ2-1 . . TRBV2 TGTGCCAGCAGTGAAGCGCTTCTGGCTGAGCAGTTCTTC CASSEALLAEQFF
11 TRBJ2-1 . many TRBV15 TGTGCCACCATGGGGCTTCATGAGCAGTTCTTC CATMGLHEQFF